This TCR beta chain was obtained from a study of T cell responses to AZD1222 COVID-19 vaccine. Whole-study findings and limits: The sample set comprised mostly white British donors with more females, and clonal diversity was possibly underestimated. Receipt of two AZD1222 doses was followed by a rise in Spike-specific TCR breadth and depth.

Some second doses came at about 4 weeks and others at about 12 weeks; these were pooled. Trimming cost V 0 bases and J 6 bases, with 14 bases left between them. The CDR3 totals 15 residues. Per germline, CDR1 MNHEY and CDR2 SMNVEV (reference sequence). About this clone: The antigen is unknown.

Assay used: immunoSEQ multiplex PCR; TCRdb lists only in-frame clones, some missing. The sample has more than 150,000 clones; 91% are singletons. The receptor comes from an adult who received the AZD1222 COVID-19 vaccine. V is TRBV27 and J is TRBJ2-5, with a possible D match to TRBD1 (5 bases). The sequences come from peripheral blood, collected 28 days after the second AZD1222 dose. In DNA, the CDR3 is TGTGCCAGCAGTTTATCAGCCCAGGGCCCGAAGACCCAGTACTTC. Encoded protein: CASSLSAQGPKTQYF.